Listed below are T cell receptor beta chains from one sample, sequenced in a study of Ad26.COV2.S vaccination and SARS-CoV-2 variants. Libraries were prepared by immunoSEQ multiplex PCR; TCRdb keeps only in-frame clonotypes and omits some of them. The sample gives roughly 250,000 clones, around 85% of which show up once; less than 3.5% is in the top ten. This specimen was peripheral blood, taken in a trial of Ad26.COV2.S vaccine versus placebo. These receptor sequences come from a person between 18 and 65 years old who received the Ad26.COV2.S COVID-19 vaccine or a placebo. The CDR3 runs from the conserved cysteine through the conserved F or W. A D gene is named only where the DNA matches it firmly. Clone size is shown for a subset of rows, as once, few, many or a class of expanded clone.

D gene	V gene	clone size	J gene	CDR3 DNA	CDR3 protein
NA	TRBV2	NA	TRBJ1-4	TGTGCCAGCAGTGGCGAACAGTGGCGGGAAAAACTGTTTTTT	CASSGEQWREKLFF
NA	TRBV7-9	NA	TRBJ1-2	TGTGCCAGCAGCTGGTCAGCGTCCAACTATGGCTACACCTTC	CASSWSASNYGYTF
NA	TRBV27	NA	TRBJ2-3	TGTGCCAGCAGTTTCGGATATACGCAGTATTTT	CASSFGYTQYF
TRBD1	TRBV19	NA	TRBJ1-5	TGTGCCAGTAGTATTACAGGGGGGGATCAGCCCCAGCATTTT	CASSITGGDQPQHF
NA	TRBV6-5	NA	TRBJ2-7	TGTGCCAGCAGGCTCGGGGTGGGGGCGAAGCAGTACTTC	CASRLGVGAKQYF
TRBD1	TRBV7-9	NA	TRBJ1-2	TGTGCCAGCAGCCCCCAGACAGGGCGCGGACGTGTCTACACCTTC	CASSPQTGRGRVYTF
NA	TRBV4-3	NA	TRBJ1-2	TGCGCCAGCAGCCAAGACTCTACAGGCTGGGACTATGGCTACACCTTC	CASSQDSTGWDYGYTF
NA	TRBV20-1	NA	TRBJ2-6	TGCAGTGCTAGTGGGGACGGTGGCTCTGGGGCCAACGTCCTGACTTTC	CSASGDGGSGANVLTF
NA	TRBV18	NA	TRBJ2-5	TGTGCCAGTCTCGAACTCACTGGAGAGACCCAGTACTTC	CASLELTGETQYF
NA	TRBV7-8	NA	TRBJ1-1	TGTGCCAGCACCCCAAGTAGGAACACTGAAGCTTTCTTT	CASTPSRNTEAFF
TRBD1	TRBV5-4	NA	TRBJ1-2	TGTGCCAGCAGTCCTAGGACAGGGGGCCCGGGGCAACGTGGCTACACCTTC	CASSPRTGGPGQRGYTF
TRBD1	TRBV7-2	NA	TRBJ2-3	TGTGCCAGCAGGAGGGACAGAACTAGCACAGATACGCAGTATTTT	CASRRDRTSTDTQYF
TRBD1	TRBV27	once	TRBJ1-1	TGTGCCAGCAGTCCCCCCCGATCGACAGGGATGAAGACTGAAGCTTTCTTT	CASSPPRSTGMKTEAFF
NA	TRBV2	NA	TRBJ1-1	TGTGCCAGCAGTGAACGACAGTTAAACACTGAAGCTTTCTTT	CASSERQLNTEAFF
NA	TRBV6-5	NA	TRBJ2-7	TGTGCCAGCAGTTACACCCTGCGGGTGAGCTCCTACGAGCAGTACTTC	CASSYTLRVSSYEQYF
NA	TRBV7-3	NA	TRBJ2-2	TGTGCCAGCAGCCCGGGACACCGGAACACCGGGGAGCTGTTTTTT	CASSPGHRNTGELFF
TRBD1	TRBV19	NA	TRBJ1-1	TGTGCCAGTAGTATGCAGGGACAGGGACTCAATGAAGCTTTCTTT	CASSMQGQGLNEAFF
TRBD1	TRBV28	NA	TRBJ1-5	TGTGCCAGCAGTTATGCAGGGGGTTTTAGCAATCAGCCCCAGCATTTT	CASSYAGGFSNQPQHF
NA	TRBV5-8	NA	TRBJ1-2	TGTGCCAGCAGCAACCGGGGCCTTTCAAACTATGGCTACACCTTC	CASSNRGLSNYGYTF
NA	TRBV19	NA	TRBJ2-2	TGTGCCAGTAGTGGGAACACCGGGGAGCTGTTTTTT	CASSGNTGELFF
NA	TRBV18	NA	TRBJ1-3	TGTGCCAGCTCACCAGACACCATCGGAAACACCATATATTTT	CASSPDTIGNTIYF
NA	TRBV13	NA	TRBJ2-3	TGTGCCAGCAGCGAGGGGGGCTCCGGCACAGATACGCAGTATTTT	CASSEGGSGTDTQYF
TRBD2	TRBV24-1	NA	TRBJ2-2	TGTGCCACCAGTGATGACGGGACTAGTTTTTCCGGGGAGCTGTTTTTT	CATSDDGTSFSGELFF
NA	TRBV19	NA	TRBJ2-5	TGTGCCAGTAGTATTCTGCTACAAGAGACCCAGTACTTC	CASSILLQETQYF
NA	TRBV6-2/TRBV6-3	NA	TRBJ1-4	TGTGCCAGCAGTCCGGATTTAGGTAATGAAAAACTGTTTTTT	CASSPDLGNEKLFF
TRBD1	TRBV24-1	NA	TRBJ2-1	TGTGCCACCAGTGATAGGGACAGTTTTTACAATGAGCAGTTCTTC	CATSDRDSFYNEQFF